This T cell receptor (beta chain) was identified during a study of CD8+ T cells in alopecia areata (dated by TCRdb to the late 2010s). Some background on the complete study: Treated patients were enrolled in an open-label pilot trial of oral tofacitinib, 5 to 10 mg twice daily, for moderate-to-severe alopecia areata. Tofacitinib was given for 6 to 18 months, followed by 6 months of follow-up off drug to assess delayed response and recurrence. The SALT score, which quantifies the percentage of affected scalp surface area, was used to measure disease severity in treated patients. The study used high-throughput TCRbeta sequencing to examine T cell clonal expansion in alopecia areata, in both the C3H/HeJ mouse model and human patients. Human TCRbeta sequencing covered scalp tissue and sorted CD4+ and CD8+ peripheral blood T cells from patchy and totalis/universalis alopecia areata patients and healthy controls. Patients on tofacitinib were biopsied at baseline and after 4 and 24 weeks of treatment, and several of the patients also had a later scalp biopsy. Scalp clonality was compared among normal scalp (n=4), patchy alopecia areata scalp (n=8), and alopecia totalis/universalis scalp (n=8). RNA came from the PAXgene miRNA kit for fixed scalp, the miRNeasy kit for PBMCs, and the RNeasy kit for mouse skin. TCRbeta CDR3 regions were amplified by immunoSEQ multiplex PCR with 35 Vbeta forward and 13 Jbeta reverse primers.

The library came from the immunoSEQ multiplex PCR assay. To provide template for TCR sequencing, every sample had RNA extracted and reverse transcribed into cDNA. SuperScript III was used to make first-strand cDNA, primed with a 2:1 mix of oligo-dT and random hexamers. Amplification bias was assessed with a synthetic immune receptor repertoire, and residual bias was removed computationally. Regarding the original processing steps: Raw reads were preprocessed to remove errors, and CDR3 was defined by IMGT conventions from the conserved cysteine to phenylalanine. To get clonality, Shannon entropy was normalized by log2 of the number of productive unique TCRs and the result was subtracted from 1. CD4 or CD8 identity of scalp clones was inferred by cross-referencing scalp TCRbeta sequences with sorted blood CD4 and CD8 repertoires. The source is immuneACCESS, and TCRdb retained only in-frame sequences with V and J called. Part of the clones is not carried over; for the studies checked, unresolved V genes explain less than half of this, and the remainder is unexplained. V and J calls and clone size are given by that table; D and trimming were obtained from the DNA. Recorded for this sample are about 220,000 clones; around 57% of them occurred a single time. 1.6% of the sample belongs to the ten largest clones.

The time point label corresponds to: around 4 weeks on oral tofacitinib. The intended sense of this specimen's treatment or condition label: oral pan-JAK inhibitor, 5-10 mg twice daily. Lesional scalp punch biopsies and peripheral blood were obtained from alopecia areata patients. PBMCs were separated by density centrifugation and stained for CD3, CD4 and CD8, after which CD4+ and CD8+ T cells were sorted on a FACSAria. CDR3 length: 18 amino acids, cysteine to phenylalanine. Of all the DNA, just the CDR3 is kept, 54 bases in frame from base 1. CDR1 and CDR2 are read off the germline V gene as SGDLS and YYNGEE. V lost 0 bases and J lost 5 bases; the stretch between them is 20 bases long. What the authors observed across the whole study: Shared TCR sequences between patients were less evident than in mice, which may be partly attributable to HLA diversity in the patient population. Compared with normal scalp, lesional scalp had higher clonality and more expanded CD8+ clones, particularly in alopecia totalis/universalis, a pattern that suggests antigenic drive. Unlike mouse skin, where gammadelta T cells dominate, normal human skin contains resident alphabeta T cells that get sequenced too, which complicates analysis of the scalp TCR repertoire. Tofacitinib significantly lowered scalp clonality and the number of expanded CD8+ clones among the top 100 scalp clones. Because the treated cohort was small and had only one nonresponder, larger studies are needed to examine links between baseline CD8+ expansion and response. Many expanded lesional clones persisted in scalp and blood during tofacitinib treatment, which may partly explain relapse after stopping treatment.

Of note for this clone: Its antigen is currently not known. Per-base qualities were not stored, and no clone one base away is much larger.

The sequence derives from a human donor with alopecia areata. The chain links TRBV9 with TRBJ2-2; tentative D gene TRBD1, with 5 bases matching. Sequenced here: CD4+ T cells sorted from blood, sampled at week 4, from a patient treated with tofacitinib. The CDR3 reads as follows: CASSVGTRLDRRTGELFF. The DNA sequence is as follows: TGTGCCAGCAGCGTAGGAACCCGTTTAGACAGACGGACCGGGGAGCTGTTTTTT.